The count of the clone carrying this T cell receptor (beta chain) is one. Assay used: immunoSEQ multiplex PCR; TCRdb lists only in-frame clones, some missing. The sample carries about 250,000 clones, roughly 86% recorded once. The data belong to a study of Ad26.COV2.S vaccination and SARS-CoV-2 variants. The ends lost 5 bases at V and 4 bases at J; junction bases unmatched: 10. Germline-derived CDR1 and CDR2 are MNHEY and SVGAGI. The CDR3 consists of 15 residues. Treatment in this sample: roughly 18 received Ad26.COV2.S at low or high dose, single or two shots; about five received placebo; per-sample allocation not given. Sample collection was performed on day 63 after the first vaccine or placebo injection.

The sequences come from peripheral blood, collected in a trial of Ad26.COV2.S vaccine versus placebo. The chain employs TRBV6-5 and TRBJ1-1; 7 nucleotides match TRBD1. The clonotype was recovered from a person between 18 and 59 years old who received the Ad26.COV2.S COVID-19 vaccine or a placebo. CDR3 loop: CASSPWTGLGTEAFF. DNA of the CDR3: TGTGCCAGCAGTCCCTGGACAGGCTTGGGCACTGAAGCTTTCTTT.